Following are 19 T cell receptor beta chains from one sample sequenced in a study of shared clonotypes between healthy human individuals. The assay was immunoSEQ multiplex PCR, and TCRdb's table has in-frame clones only and misses some. Seen here are roughly 76,000 clones, 62% observed once, and the top ten hold over 50%. Input material: memory CD8+ T cells sorted from blood. Subset here: CD45RO+ cells pooled with CCR7-negative TemRA cells. These receptors came from a man aged 25-45 years in good health.

The sample holds many counts of this clone. V is TRBV2 and J is TRBJ2-7; D uncertain. The CDR3 length is 11 residues. The germline V gene encodes CDR1 SNHLY and CDR2 FYNNEI. V lost 2 bases and J 7 bases, leaving 6 bases between the germline ends. The CDR3 region is CASSESGEQYF. Written as DNA, the CDR3 is TGTGCCAGCAGTGAATCGGGTGAGCAGTACTTC.

The rearrangement uses TRBV5-4 and TRBJ1-1, with a weak D call TRBD1 (6 bases). Trimming pared 4 bases from V and 0 bases from J, leaving 16 bases between. The CDR3 extends over 16 amino acids. The germline gives CDR1 SGHNT, CDR2 YYREEE (reference sequence). CDR3 protein: CASSPSTGRLNTEAFF. The CDR3 coding sequence is TGTGCCAGCAGCCCTTCGACAGGACGTTTGAACACTGAAGCTTTCTTT.

This clone turned up a few times. The chain has TRBV28 and TRBJ1-3; the D gene is possibly TRBD1 (6 bases). Trimming removed 6 bases at V and 5 bases at J, with 14 bases between. Per the germline V gene, CDR1 is MDHEN and CDR2 is SYDVKM. The CDR3 length is 14 residues. CDR3 sequence: CASSPDRLRNTIYF. CDR3 nucleotide sequence: TGTGCCAGCAGCCCCGACAGGTTGAGAAACACCATATATTTT.

This clone was counted ten times or more. This chain links TRBV25-1 with TRBJ2-7, with D perhaps assigned TRBD1 or TRBD2 (5 bases each). Deletions cut 8 bases from V and 0 bases from J, with 11 bases between. There are 13 residues in the CDR3. The germline gives CDR1 MGHDK, CDR2 SYGVNS. CDR3 nucleotide sequence: TGTGCCAGCGCCGGGACGAACTCCTACGAGCAGTACTTC. Protein product: CASAGTNSYEQYF.

The chain employs TRBV15 and TRBJ1-4; D is unresolved. The ends were cut back, 8 bases at V and 5 bases at J, with 21 bases in the middle. Germline values: CDR1 LNHNV, CDR2 YYDKDF (reference sequence). CDR3 length: 16 residues. CDR3 residues: CATRPWQGSDNEKLFF. CDR3 coding DNA: TGTGCCACCCGGCCCTGGCAAGGGTCAGACAATGAAAAACTGTTTTTT.

To note about this clone: A junction end diverges from the germline sequence, so it may reflect a read error. The gene calls are TRBV13 and TRBJ2-1, with D unclear. CDR3 length: 16 residues. CDR1 is PRHDT, CDR2 FYEKMQ, per germline (reference sequence). CDR3 loop: CASSVGVADGYNEQFF. CDR3 bases: TGTGCCAGCAGCGTAGGTGTGGCAGACGGCTACAATGAGCAGTTCTTC. The full variable domain, completed using reference TRBV13 and TRBJ2-1, is AAGVIQSPRHLIKEKRETATLKCYPIPRHDTVYWYQQGPGQDPQFLISFYEKMQSDKGSIPDRFSAQQFSDYHSELNMSSLELGDSALYFCASSVGVADGYNEQFFGPGTRLTVL.

J is TRBJ1-1 and V is TRBV7-9; D gene unclear. V dropped 0 bases and J dropped 7 bases, with 9 bases sitting between them. The CDR3 runs to 13 residues. Germline loops: CDR1 SEHNR, CDR2 FQNEAQ (reference sequence). The CDR3 protein is CASSLAGKSEAFF. CDR3 nucleotides: TGTGCCAGCAGCTTAGCGGGGAAGAGTGAAGCTTTCTTT. The full variable domain, completed using reference TRBV7-9 and TRBJ1-1, is DTGVSQNPRHKITKRGQNVTFRCDPISEHNRLYWYRQTLGQGPEFLTYFQNEAQLEKSRLLSDRFSAERPKGSFSTLEIQRTEQGDSAMYLCASSLAGKSEAFFGQGTRLTVV.

The gene calls are TRBV25-1 and TRBJ2-3, with D possibly being TRBD1 (6 bases). The CDR3 sequence is 15 residues long. Trimming removed 2 bases from V and 2 bases from J, with 11 bases in between. Germline CDR1 MGHDK, CDR2 SYGVNS. CDR3 residues: CASSEGAGDTDTQYF. The CDR3 DNA reads as TGTGCCAGCAGTGAAGGGGCAGGGGACACAGATACGCAGTATTTT.

The chain employs TRBV6-1 and TRBJ2-3; D perhaps matches TRBD1 (5 bases). V was cut by 10 bases and J by 0 bases, with 17 bases left in between. The CDR3 sequence is 15 residues long. Germline V gene lookup returns CDR1 MNHNS and CDR2 SASEGT. The CDR3 spells CATRPGFSSTDTQYF. The CDR3 coding sequence is TGTGCCACCCGACCAGGGTTTTCCAGCACAGATACGCAGTATTTT.

This chain uses TRBV5-1 with TRBJ1-1, with D unresolved. CDR3 length: 14 amino acids. Germline V gives CDR1 SGHRS, CDR2 YFSETQ. The V gene lost 0 bases and the J gene lost 0 bases, with 6 bases spanning the gap. The CDR3 reads CASSLGHLNTEAFF. CDR3 in DNA: TGCGCCAGCAGCTTGGGACACCTGAACACTGAAGCTTTCTTT.

The sample holds a few counts of this clone. V gene TRBV7-9 combines with J gene TRBJ2-3; 9 nucleotides line up with TRBD2. Germline CDR1 and CDR2: SEHNR and FQNEAQ (reference sequence). V shed 4 bases and J 1 base; nucleotides not matched to a gene: 3. The CDR3 length is 15 residues. CDR3 sequence (DNA): TGTGCCAGCAGCTACATAGCGGGAGGCACAGATACGCAGTATTTT. It yields the protein CASSYIAGGTDTQYF.

The chain's CDR3 is CSAHILDIQYF. CDR3 DNA sequence: TGCAGTGCCCATATTCTGGACATTCAGTACTTC. The V call is TRBV20-1, the J call TRBJ2-4; D unclear. Germline CDR1 is DFQATT and CDR2 is SNEGSKA (reference sequence). This CDR3 contains 11 residues. Trimming removed 6 bases from V and 8 bases from J, with 11 bases in between.

The J gene is TRBJ2-7, the V gene TRBV7-9; TRBD1 or TRBD2 may be the D gene (5 bases each). This CDR3 contains 13 residues. V dropped 1 base and J dropped 5 bases, with 9 bases sitting between them. Germline CDR1 and CDR2: SEHNR and FQNEAQ (reference sequence). For the CDR3, the DNA is TGTGCCAGCAGCTTAGTTATGGGGGACGAGCAGTACTTC. Translating gives CASSLVMGDEQYF.

The chain carries TRBV25-1 and TRBJ2-3; the D is unclear. V was clipped by 2 bases and J by 1 base, with 16 bases between them. Germline CDR1 MGHDK, CDR2 SYGVNS. The CDR3 length is 17 residues. Written as DNA, the CDR3 is TGTGCCAGCAGTGAAGATGTCGGAAGGAGCCGCACAGATACGCAGTATTTT. Translation gives CASSEDVGRSRTDTQYF.

The chain recombines TRBV28 with TRBJ2-2; D possibly corresponds to TRBD2 (5 bases). This CDR3 has 12 residues. The V end lost 2 bases, the J end lost 8 bases, and 6 bases lay between the germline ends. Germline-derived CDR1 and CDR2 are MDHEN and SYDVKM. The CDR3 DNA sequence: TGTGCCAGCAGTTTACCGGGAGGGGAGCTGTTTTTT. This encodes CASSLPGGELFF.

This clone was seen more than once but under ten times. The gene calls are TRBV27 and TRBJ2-1; unclear D gene. The V and J ends lost 1 base and 8 bases respectively, with 9 bases between them. Germline CDR1 and CDR2: MNHEY and SMNVEV (reference sequence). This CDR3 spans 13 amino acids. The CDR3 DNA sequence: TGTGCCAGCAGTTTATGGGCACGGGATGAGCAGTTCTTC. Translated: CASSLWARDEQFF.

The chain employs TRBV5-1 and TRBJ2-4, with TRBD2 matching 7 bases. The junction had 7 bases not matched to a gene; V was cut back by 1 base and J by 0 bases. The CDR3 is made up of 17 amino acids. Germline values: CDR1 SGHRS, CDR2 YFSETQ. The CDR3 is CASSLSTGGLAKNIQYF. The DNA for the CDR3 is TGCGCCAGCAGCTTGTCTACGGGAGGTTTAGCCAAAAACATTCAGTACTTC.

The chain recombines TRBV5-1 with TRBJ2-1, with 7 positions matching TRBD1. From germline, CDR1 is SGHRS and CDR2 YFSETQ. The CDR3 has 17 amino acids. The V gene end was trimmed by 2 bases and the J gene end by 1 base; junction bases not matched to a gene: 9. The DNA of the CDR3 is TGCGCCAGCAGCTTCGACACCGACAGGGCATCCTACAATGAGCAGTTCTTC. Translation: CASSFDTDRASYNEQFF.

V gene TRBV7-1 combines with J gene TRBJ2-5; 9 bases fit TRBD1. TRBV7-1 is an open reading frame whose function is uncertain. V lost 4 bases and J lost 0; bases outside the gene matches: 6. The CDR3 length is 16 residues. The CDR3 coding sequence is TGTGCCAGCAGCTTACGGACAGGGGAGAACCAAGAGACCCAGTACTTC. Translation: CASSLRTGENQETQYF.